This T cell receptor (beta chain) was documented in a study of early T cells in non-severe SARS-CoV-2 infection. Study context: Sequencing targeted bulk RNA from unsorted whole blood, leaving chains unpaired.

As to this clonotype: The antigen is undetermined.

Deletions cut 3 bases from V and 8 bases from J, with 13 bases between. This CDR3 is built from 14 residues. Separate cDNA molecules each had unique molecular identifiers attached to them. TCRdb reprocessed the 5' RACE reads with MiXCR, giving one entry per CDR3 protein. The table lists about 30,000 distinct CDR3 sequences, roughly 7% of them singletons. Findings of the study overall: Matching results from VDJdb favored anti-spike CD8 responses, leaving private and CD4 specificities undetected.

Sequencing input: whole blood. The receptor was derived from an adult who was a healthcare worker with PCR-confirmed SARS-CoV-2 infection or an uninfected control (not recorded which). V gene TRBV12-3 or TRBV12-4 combines with J gene TRBJ1-4; D perhaps matches TRBD1 (5 bases). The CDR3 DNA is TGTGCCAGCAGTTTGGAGGGGCCGGGGGAAAAACTGTTTTTT. This encodes CASSLEGPGEKLFF.